Reported below is one TCR beta chain. Antigen specificity is unknown. Treatment: approximately 9-day PBMC culture with coronavirus spike peptide pools or control peptides (ViraFEST assay). Both day 3 and day 7 involved replacing half of the medium with fresh IL-2 medium. The sample is drawn from a study of vaccination and CD4 T cells after COVID-19. Germline CDR1 is ENHRY and CDR2 is SYGVKD. The V end lost 10 bases, the J end lost 0 bases, and 12 bases lay between the germline ends. The CDR3 has 13 amino acids. Cultured CD4+ T-cell DNA underwent Oncomine TCR Beta short-read sequencing. It was from cultured CD4+ T cells that genomic DNA was extracted. TCRdb recomputed calls from the PCR reads with MiXCR, one row per CDR3 protein. Among around 3,900 distinct CDR3 sequences listed, roughly 40% were seen once.

The TCR sequence derives from a human donor who had recovered from COVID-19. This chain connects TRBV10-3 to TRBJ1-1; D possibly corresponds to TRBD1 (6 bases). Sequenced material: CD4+ T cells from blood, cultured in vitro. CDR3 bases: TGTGCCAGCCGGACAGACCTGAACACTGAAGCTTTCTTT. This translates into CASRTDLNTEAFF.